The 19 T cell receptor beta chains reported below all come from one sample, sequenced in a study of long-term antiretroviral therapy in people with HIV. immunoSEQ v3.0 was run at survey level. Sequenced by immunoSEQ multiplex PCR; TCRdb stores in-frame clones only, minus some. The data contain about 30,000 clones, around 84% of them singletons. The sequences come from unsorted PBMCs, collected just over 2.7 years before starting antiretroviral therapy. These receptors all stem from a woman in her twenties or thirties with HIV.

The V and J genes are TRBV7-3 and TRBJ2-5; 7 positions agree with TRBD1. The CDR3 contains 17 residues. V was pared by 5 bases and J by 0 bases, with 12 bases of the junction left unmatched. CDR1 is SGHTA and CDR2 is FQGTGA in the germline V gene. This chain's CDR3 is CASSPARTGSYQETQYF. Here the CDR3 DNA reads TGTGCCAGCAGCCCCGCAAGGACAGGCTCTTACCAAGAGACCCAGTACTTC.

V gene TRBV11-3 combines with J gene TRBJ1-3, with a weak D call TRBD1 (5 bases). The V end lost 6 bases, the J end lost 2 bases, and 26 bases lay between the germline ends. The CDR3 is 19 amino acids. In germline, CDR1 is SGHNT, CDR2 YENEEA. CDR3 loop: CASRPNRKRALRPGNTIYF. The CDR3 DNA reads as TGTGCCAGCAGACCAAACAGGAAAAGGGCGCTGAGGCCTGGAAACACCATATATTTT.

The rearrangement joins TRBV4-2 to TRBJ2-3, with 11 nucleotides matching TRBD2. Per the germline V gene, CDR1 is LGHNA and CDR2 is YNFKEQ. Losses at the gene ends were 1 base for V and 4 bases for J; bases not matched to a gene: 10. CDR3 length: 18 residues. CDR3 protein: CASSQVDIAGGPADTQYF. Written as DNA, the CDR3 is TGTGCCAGCAGCCAAGTTGATATAGCGGGGGGGCCAGCAGATACGCAGTATTTT.

In its sample, this clone was seen a few times. The chain is built from TRBV11-2 and TRBJ1-2, with 9 bases identical to TRBD1. V trimming: 4 bases; J trimming: 0 bases; junction bases outside the gene matches: 3. Germline lookup yields CDR1 SGHAT and CDR2 FQNNGV. The CDR3 has 15 amino acids. The CDR3 is CASSSHRGPNYGYTF. The CDR3 DNA sequence: TGTGCCAGCAGCTCACACAGGGGGCCTAACTATGGCTACACCTTC.

V gene TRBV6-1 combines with J gene TRBJ1-2; D remains ambiguous. Trimming left V 1 base short and J 1 base short, with 10 bases between. Looked up from germline, CDR1 is MNHNS and CDR2 is SASEGT. There are 15 residues in the CDR3. CDR3 protein: CASSEGLIVNYGYTF. The CDR3 DNA is TGTGCCAGCAGTGAAGGGCTCATAGTTAACTATGGCTACACCTTC.

The chain has TRBV5-6 and TRBJ1-5, with D tentatively TRBD1 (5 bases). CDR1 is SGHDT, CDR2 YYEEEE, per germline. V gave up 2 bases and J gave up 0 bases, with 12 bases separating them. This CDR3 comprises 16 residues. The CDR3 loop is CASSFGAAFSNQPQHF. CDR3 nucleotides: TGTGCCAGCAGCTTCGGGGCAGCATTTAGCAATCAGCCCCAGCATTTT.

The V and J genes are TRBV10-2 and TRBJ2-3, with a possible D match to TRBD2 (6 bases). The CDR3 runs to 14 residues. Trimming stripped 3 bases from V and 1 base from J, with 8 bases between. Per the germline V gene, CDR1 is WSHSY and CDR2 is SAAADI. CDR3: CASSDTGGTDTQYF. CDR3 bases: TGCGCCAGCAGTGACACGGGGGGCACAGATACGCAGTATTTT.

V and J are TRBV2 and TRBJ1-5; D not certain. V was clipped by 2 bases and J by 5 bases, with 10 bases between them. The CDR3 covers 14 residues. Germline V gives CDR1 SNHLY, CDR2 FYNNEI. The CDR3 nucleotides are TGTGCCAGCAGTGAATCGATAAAGGATCAGCCCCAGCATTTT. This sequence encodes CASSESIKDQPQHF.

This chain uses TRBV19 with TRBJ2-1; tentatively, D is TRBD2 (6 bases). With 6 bases removed from V and 4 bases from J, the gap between germline ends came to 19 bases. From germline, CDR1 is LNHDA and CDR2 SQIVND (reference sequence). The CDR3 has 16 amino acids. The CDR3 DNA reads as TGTGCCAGTAGGACTCATGGACTGGAGGGTTACAATGAGCAGTTCTTC. It encodes CASRTHGLEGYNEQFF. Full variable domain (outside the CDR3, taken from reference TRBV19 and TRBJ2-1): DGGITQSPKYLFRKEGQNVTLSCEQNLNHDAMYWYRQDPGQGLRLIYYSQIVNDFQKGDIAEGYSVSREKKESFPLTVTSAQKNPTAFYLCASRTHGLEGYNEQFFGPGTRLTVL.

V is TRBV19 and J is TRBJ1-5, with unresolved D. CDR3 size: 16 residues. Trimming stripped 5 bases from V and 2 bases from J, with 16 bases between. Germline CDR1 reads LNHDA; CDR2 reads SQIVND (reference sequence). CDR3 in DNA: TGTGCCAGTAGTGCGGACCTCGGGCGGGGCAATCAGCCCCAGCATTTT. Its translation: CASSADLGRGNQPQHF.

This chain joins TRBV6-6 and TRBJ2-1, with D tentatively TRBD2 (7 bases). Germline V CDR1 and CDR2: MNHNY, SVGAGI (reference sequence). The germline V and J ends were trimmed by 7 bases and 7 bases, with 23 bases remaining between them. CDR3 length: 16 residues. The CDR3, as DNA: TGTGCCAGCACTATAGGGATCCGAGGGGGGGTTAATGAGCAGTTCTTC. Amino acids: CASTIGIRGGVNEQFF.

This chain connects TRBV29-1 to TRBJ2-2; weak D call: TRBD2 (6 bases). V dropped 0 bases and J dropped 3 bases, with 11 bases sitting between them. Germline lookup yields CDR1 SQVTM and CDR2 ANQGSEA. The CDR3 runs 15 residues. The chain's CDR3 is CSVEDETRYTGELFF. CDR3 in DNA: TGCAGCGTTGAAGACGAGACTAGGTACACCGGGGAGCTGTTTTTT.

The chain uses TRBV7-7 and TRBJ2-5, with D tentatively TRBD1 (5 bases). V was shortened by 4 bases and J by 2 bases, with 14 bases between the two germline ends. Germline CDR1 SSHAT, CDR2 FNYEAQ (reference sequence). The CDR3 contains 15 residues. For the CDR3, the DNA is TGTGCCAGCAGCTCCTCCCAGGGCCTTCAAGAGACCCAGTACTTC. Encoded protein: CASSSSQGLQETQYF.

The genes are TRBV11-2 and TRBJ1-2; maybe TRBD1 (5 bases). There are 14 residues in the CDR3. Germline CDR1 SGHAT, CDR2 FQNNGV. The V end was cut by 8 bases, the J end by 8 bases, with 21 bases between. The CDR3 bases are TGTGCCAGCTTCCCTGGGAAGGGGCAAGGGGGCTACACCTTC. Translated: CASFPGKGQGGYTF.

J is TRBJ2-3 and V is TRBV11-1, with TRBD2 as a possible D gene (6 bases). The CDR3 consists of 16 residues. The V end was cut by 4 bases, the J end by 5 bases, with 19 bases between. Germline V gene data show CDR1 as SGHAT and CDR2 as FQDESV (reference sequence). CDR3 amino acids: CASSSDSWGVVDTQYF. In DNA, the CDR3 is TGTGCCAGCAGCTCCGACAGTTGGGGGGTTGTAGATACGCAGTATTTT.

This chain links TRBV6-6 with TRBJ1-2, with D possibly TRBD1 on 5 matching bases. The CDR3 runs to 15 residues. Germline lookup yields CDR1 MNHNY and CDR2 SVGAGI (reference sequence). V was trimmed by 0 bases and J by 4 bases, leaving 12 bases between them. CDR3 in DNA: TGTGCCAGCAGTTACTCGAGGGACCTAATCTATGGCTACACCTTC. It is translated as CASSYSRDLIYGYTF.

The chain links TRBV5-1 to TRBJ2-1; 7 bases fit TRBD2. CDR1 SGHRS and CDR2 YFSETQ come from the germline V gene. The CDR3 covers 12 residues. Trimming removed 4 bases from V and 8 bases from J; junction bases left unmatched: 3. This CDR3 reads CASSPGGYEQFF. The CDR3 DNA reads as TGCGCCAGCAGCCCGGGGGGATATGAGCAGTTCTTC.

The genes are TRBV5-1 and TRBJ2-5, with D perhaps TRBD1 or TRBD2 (5 bases each). The V gene lost 5 bases and the J gene lost 1 base, with 12 bases spanning the gap. The CDR3 covers 14 residues. Germline-derived CDR1 and CDR2 are SGHRS and YFSETQ. CDR3 in amino acids: CASRGGHVQETQYF. The CDR3 DNA reads TGCGCCAGCAGAGGAGGACACGTCCAAGAGACCCAGTACTTC.

The J gene is TRBJ1-1, the V gene TRBV11-2; no firm D call. The CDR3 consists of 14 residues. Trimming cost V 2 bases and J 4 bases, with 11 bases left between them. Germline-derived CDR1 and CDR2 are SGHAT and FQNNGV. The CDR3 region is CASSLFPLGTEAFF. The CDR3 coding sequence is TGTGCCAGCAGCTTATTCCCATTAGGCACTGAAGCTTTCTTT.